The 7 T cell receptor beta chains given below trace back to one sample, sequenced in a study of T cells in Graves' hyperthyroidism and ophthalmopathy. Amplification yielded TCR beta CDR3 regions, with RNA transcripts as the source. RT-PCR in the first round (using the HTBI primer set) targeted the TCR CDR3. TCRdb re-analysed the multiplex PCR reads in MiXCR, keeping a single row per CDR3 protein. The sample includes 700,000 or so distinct CDR3 sequences, about 14% of them seen just once. Specimen: blood. These TCRs come from a woman aged 50 to 65 with Graves' ophthalmopathy.

This clonotype was counted many times. The chain links TRBV18 to TRBJ1-1, with TRBD1 as a possible D gene (5 bases). This CDR3 has 15 amino acids. Trimming stripped 2 bases from V and 1 base from J, with 11 bases between. The V gene's germline CDR1 is KGHSH and CDR2 LQKENI. The CDR3 protein is CASSPFSGPNTEAFF. In DNA form, the CDR3 reads TGTGCCAGCTCACCATTTTCAGGGCCGAACACTGAAGCTTTCTTT.

In its sample, this clonotype was seen many times. This chain uses TRBV12-3 or TRBV12-4 with TRBJ1-5; the match to TRBD1 covers 7 bases. J gave up 4 bases and V 5 bases, and 5 bases lay outside the gene matches. This CDR3 comprises 14 residues. The CDR3 loop reads CASSAGGWNQPQHF. The CDR3 DNA reads TGTGCCAGCAGTGCAGGGGGTTGGAATCAGCCCCAGCATTTT.

This CDR3 reads CAINRGDSYNEQFF. The DNA for the CDR3 is TGTGCCATCAATCGGGGGGACTCCTACAATGAGCAGTTCTTC. The gene calls are TRBV10-3 and TRBJ2-1, with 7 bases identical to TRBD2. V dropped 7 bases and J dropped 0; count of bases not matched to a gene: 3. CDR3 length equals 14 residues. Per the germline V gene, CDR1 is ENHRY and CDR2 is SYGVKD.

The gene calls are TRBV14 and TRBJ2-3; no clear D gene. The CDR3 spans 14 residues. CDR1 and CDR2 (germline): SGHDN, FVKESK. Trimming took off 5 bases at V and 2 bases at J, with 11 bases between the two ends. The CDR3 region has the DNA TGTGCCAGCAGCAAAGTTCCTACCACAGATACGCAGTATTTT. Protein product: CASSKVPTTDTQYF.

This clonotype was detected many times. The chain carries TRBV5-1 and TRBJ2-7; 12 bases map to TRBD2. In germline, CDR1 is SGHRS, CDR2 YFSETQ. J gave up 2 bases and V 1 base, and 4 bases lay outside the gene matches. This CDR3 has 16 residues. The CDR3 DNA sequence: TGCGCCAGCAGCTTGCTGGCTAGCGGGAGGGCCTACGAGCAGTACTTC. Translating it yields CASSLLASGRAYEQYF.

This chain uses TRBV12-3 or TRBV12-4 with TRBJ1-5; D is possibly TRBD1 (5 bases). V lost 3 bases to trimming and J lost 0 bases, with 9 bases between them. This CDR3 spans 15 amino acids. CDR3 bases: TGTGCCAGCAGTTTCGGGGCTAATAGCAATCAGCCCCAGCATTTT. Protein: CASSFGANSNQPQHF.

This clonotype was detected ten times or more. This chain uses TRBV5-1 with TRBJ2-1, with D hard to call. V lost 0 bases, J lost 9 bases, and 16 bases lay in between. This CDR3 contains 15 residues. The germline V gene encodes CDR1 SGHRS and CDR2 YFSETQ. CDR3 sequence reads: CASSLAPPTTGEQFF. The CDR3 region has the DNA TGCGCCAGCAGCTTGGCACCACCTACAACGGGTGAGCAGTTCTTC.